This T cell receptor beta chain was obtained from a study of CD8 T cells in ankylosing spondylitis. Whole-study findings and limits: What appeared characteristic of ankylosing spondylitis blood was a TCR beta motif of fewer than ten highly homologous variants.

For this clonotype: Its antigen remains unknown.

TCRdb fed the 5' RACE reads into MiXCR, producing one record per CDR3 protein. The sample yields around 540,000 distinct CDR3 sequences, roughly 13% seen once. CDR3 size: 14 residues. V was pared by 4 bases and J by 0 bases, with 3 bases of the junction left unmatched. Germline V gives CDR1 DFQATT, CDR2 SNEGSKA (reference sequence). The chain is built from TRBV20-1 and TRBJ2-1; TRBD1 agrees at 7 bases. The clonotype originates from a male donor with ankylosing spondylitis. Material for sequencing was blood, either unsorted or a sorted T cell fraction (not recorded which). The CDR3 bases are TGCAGTGCTATAGGGGACAGCTCCTACAATGAGCAGTTCTTC. It is translated as CSAIGDSSYNEQFF.